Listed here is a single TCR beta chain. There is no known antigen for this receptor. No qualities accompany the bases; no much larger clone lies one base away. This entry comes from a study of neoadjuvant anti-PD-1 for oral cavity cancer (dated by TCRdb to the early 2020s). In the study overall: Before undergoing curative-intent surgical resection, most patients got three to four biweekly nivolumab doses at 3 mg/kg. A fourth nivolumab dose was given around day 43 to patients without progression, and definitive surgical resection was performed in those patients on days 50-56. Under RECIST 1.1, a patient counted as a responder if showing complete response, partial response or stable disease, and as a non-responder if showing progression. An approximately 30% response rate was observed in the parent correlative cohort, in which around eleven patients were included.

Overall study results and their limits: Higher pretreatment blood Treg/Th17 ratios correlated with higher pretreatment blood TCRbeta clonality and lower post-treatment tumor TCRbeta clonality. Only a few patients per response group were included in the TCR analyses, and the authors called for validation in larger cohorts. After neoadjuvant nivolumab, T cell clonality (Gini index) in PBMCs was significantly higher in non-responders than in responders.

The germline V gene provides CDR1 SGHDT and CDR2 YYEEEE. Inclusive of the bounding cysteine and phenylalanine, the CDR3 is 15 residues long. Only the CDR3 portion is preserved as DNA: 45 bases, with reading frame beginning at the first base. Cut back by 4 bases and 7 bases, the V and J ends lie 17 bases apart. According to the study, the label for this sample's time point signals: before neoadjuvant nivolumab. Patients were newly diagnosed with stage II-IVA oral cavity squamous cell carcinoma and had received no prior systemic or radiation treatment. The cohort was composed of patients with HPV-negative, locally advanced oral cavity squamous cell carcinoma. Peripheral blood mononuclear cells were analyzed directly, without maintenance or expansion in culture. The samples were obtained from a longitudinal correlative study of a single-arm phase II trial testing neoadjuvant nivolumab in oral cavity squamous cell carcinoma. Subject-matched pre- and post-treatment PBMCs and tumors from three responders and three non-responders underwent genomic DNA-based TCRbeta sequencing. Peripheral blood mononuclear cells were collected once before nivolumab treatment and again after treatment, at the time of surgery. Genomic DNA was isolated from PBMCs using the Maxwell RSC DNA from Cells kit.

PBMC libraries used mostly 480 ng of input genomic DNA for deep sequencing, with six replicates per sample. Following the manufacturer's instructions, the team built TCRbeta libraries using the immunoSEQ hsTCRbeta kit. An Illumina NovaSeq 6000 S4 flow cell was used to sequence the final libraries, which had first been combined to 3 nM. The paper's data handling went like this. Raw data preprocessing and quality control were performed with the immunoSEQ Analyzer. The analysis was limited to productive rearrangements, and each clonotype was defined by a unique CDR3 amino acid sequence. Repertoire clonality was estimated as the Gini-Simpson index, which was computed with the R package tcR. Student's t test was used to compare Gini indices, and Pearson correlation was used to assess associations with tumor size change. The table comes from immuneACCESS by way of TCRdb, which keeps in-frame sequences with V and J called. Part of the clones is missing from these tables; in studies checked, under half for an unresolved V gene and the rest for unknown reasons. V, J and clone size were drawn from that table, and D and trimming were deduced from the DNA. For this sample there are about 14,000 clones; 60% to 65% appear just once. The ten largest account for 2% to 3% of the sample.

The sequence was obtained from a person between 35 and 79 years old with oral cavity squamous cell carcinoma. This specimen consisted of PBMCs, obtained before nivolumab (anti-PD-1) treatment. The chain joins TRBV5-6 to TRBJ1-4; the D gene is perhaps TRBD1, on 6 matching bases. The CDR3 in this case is CASSIHQGNLEKLFF. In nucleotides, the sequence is TGTGCCAGCAGCATTCACCAGGGGAATCTTGAAAAACTGTTTTTT.